This TCR beta chain was retrieved from a study of OX40 agonist ivuxolimab in advanced cancers. This clone has only one observation. The repertoire was sequenced with immunoSEQ multiplex PCR; TCRdb's copy has only in-frame clones and lacks some. The sample yields approximately 81,000 clones, 90% to 95% seen once. Germline CDR1 LGHNA, CDR2 YSLEER. Deletions cut 3 bases from V and 0 bases from J, with 8 bases between. The CDR3 has 14 residues. This TCR was recovered from an adult with an advanced solid tumor such as melanoma, head and neck, liver or kidney cancer. The sequencing here drew on CD4+ or CD8+ T cells sorted from blood, taken in a trial of the OX40 agonist ivuxolimab. The chain links TRBV4-3 to TRBJ1-1, with a tentative D call TRBD1 (5 bases). DNA of the CDR3: TGCGCCAGCAGCCATGGGACCTTGAACACTGAAGCTTTCTTT. Translated, it gives CASSHGTLNTEAFF.